The 2 T cell receptor beta chains below all came from one sample that was sequenced in a study of T cells expressing NK-cell markers. For each CDR3 protein, TCRdb gives one entry from its re-call of the 5' RACE reads, without DNA. This sample's table reports a few hundred thousand distinct CDR3 sequences. Sequencing used blood T cells: a sorted CD56 or NKG2C T cell subset, CD4+ or CD8+ T cells, or bulk PBMC T cells (not recorded which). These receptors all come from a man aged 18 to 35 in good health.

The CDR3 reads CASSPYLPGLANNEQFF. The chain uses TRBV12-3 or TRBV12-4 and TRBJ2-1; TCRdb's D gene call, TRBD2, goes unchecked for lack of DNA. This CDR3 is 17 amino acids long.

The genes are TRBV5-1 and TRBJ2-3; the D gene TCRdb calls, TRBD1, cannot be checked with no DNA. The CDR3 has 15 residues. CDR1 and CDR2 (germline): SGHRS, YFSETQ. CDR3 loop: CASRYLGQNTDTQYF. The entire variable domain, with the rest obtained from reference TRBV5-1 and TRBJ2-3, is as follows: KAGVTQTPRYLIKTRGQQVTLSCSPISGHRSVSWYQQTPGQGLQFLFEYFSETQRNKGNFPGRFSGRQFSNSRSEMNVSTLELGDSALYLCASRYLGQNTDTQYFGPGTRLTVL.